Below, one T cell receptor beta chain is given with its context. The CDR3 length is 15 residues. The germline V gene encodes CDR1 SGHNT and CDR2 YYREEE (reference sequence). The J segment lost 4 bases and the V segment lost 4 bases, leaving 6 bases of the junction unmatched. The data belong to a study of blood T cell repertoires in COVID-19. Data came from immunoSEQ multiplex PCR; TCRdb stores just in-frame clones and leaves some out. The sample holds approximately 50,000 clones, 70% to 90% seen once. This clonotype was sampled from a man aged 55 to 70 with COVID-19, enrolled during active disease. Sequencing was done on a sample of peripheral blood. The rearrangement uses TRBV5-4 and TRBJ2-2; 8 bases map to TRBD1. CDR3 DNA sequence: TGTGCCAGCAGCGTGGACAGGGAGTTCACCGGGGAGCTGTTTTTT. It is translated as CASSVDREFTGELFF.